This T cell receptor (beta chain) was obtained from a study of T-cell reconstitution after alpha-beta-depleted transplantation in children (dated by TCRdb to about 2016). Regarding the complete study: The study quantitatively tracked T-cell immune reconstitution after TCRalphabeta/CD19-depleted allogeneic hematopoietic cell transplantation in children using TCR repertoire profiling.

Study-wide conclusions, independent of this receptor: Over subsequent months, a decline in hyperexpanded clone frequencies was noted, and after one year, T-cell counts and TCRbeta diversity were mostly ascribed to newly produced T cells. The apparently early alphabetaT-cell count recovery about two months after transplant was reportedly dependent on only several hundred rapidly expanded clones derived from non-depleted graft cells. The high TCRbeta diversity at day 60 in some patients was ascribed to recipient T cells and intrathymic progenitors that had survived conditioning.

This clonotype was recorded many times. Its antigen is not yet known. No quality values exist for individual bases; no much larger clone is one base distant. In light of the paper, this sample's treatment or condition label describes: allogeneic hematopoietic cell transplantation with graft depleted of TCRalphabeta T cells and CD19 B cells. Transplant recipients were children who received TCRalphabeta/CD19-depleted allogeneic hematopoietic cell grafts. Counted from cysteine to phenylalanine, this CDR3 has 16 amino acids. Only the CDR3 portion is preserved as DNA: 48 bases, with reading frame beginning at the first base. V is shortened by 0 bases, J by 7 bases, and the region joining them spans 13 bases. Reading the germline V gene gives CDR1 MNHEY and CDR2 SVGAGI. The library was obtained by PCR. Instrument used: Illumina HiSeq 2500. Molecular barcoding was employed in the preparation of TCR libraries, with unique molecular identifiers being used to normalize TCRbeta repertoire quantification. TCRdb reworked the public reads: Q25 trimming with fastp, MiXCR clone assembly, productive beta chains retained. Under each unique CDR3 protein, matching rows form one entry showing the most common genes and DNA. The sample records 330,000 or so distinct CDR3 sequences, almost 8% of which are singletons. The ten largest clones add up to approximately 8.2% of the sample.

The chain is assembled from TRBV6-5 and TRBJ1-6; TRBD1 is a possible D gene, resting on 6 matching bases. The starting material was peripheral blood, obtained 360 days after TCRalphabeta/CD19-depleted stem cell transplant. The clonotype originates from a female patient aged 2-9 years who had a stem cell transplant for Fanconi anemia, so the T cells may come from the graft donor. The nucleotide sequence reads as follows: TGTGCCAGCAGTTACTCTGGGGGCGCTGGGAATTCACCCCTCCACTTT. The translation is CASSYSGGAGNSPLHF.